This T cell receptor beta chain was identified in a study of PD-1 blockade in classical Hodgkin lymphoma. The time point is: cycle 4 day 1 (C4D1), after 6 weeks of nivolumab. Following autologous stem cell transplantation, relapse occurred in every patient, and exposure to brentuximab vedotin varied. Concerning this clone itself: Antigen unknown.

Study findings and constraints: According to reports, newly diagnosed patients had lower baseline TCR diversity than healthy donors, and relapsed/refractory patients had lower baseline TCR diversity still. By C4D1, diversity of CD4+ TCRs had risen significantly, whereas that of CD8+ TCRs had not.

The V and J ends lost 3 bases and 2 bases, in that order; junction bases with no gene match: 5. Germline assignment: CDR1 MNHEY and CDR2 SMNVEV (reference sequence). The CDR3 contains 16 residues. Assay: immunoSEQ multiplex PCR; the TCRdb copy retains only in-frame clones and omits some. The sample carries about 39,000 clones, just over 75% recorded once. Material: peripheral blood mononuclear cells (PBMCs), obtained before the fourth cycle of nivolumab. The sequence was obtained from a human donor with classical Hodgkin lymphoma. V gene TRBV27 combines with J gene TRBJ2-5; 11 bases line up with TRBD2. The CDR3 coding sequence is TGTGCCAGCAGTTTTTGGGGGACTAGCGGACAAGAGACCCAGTACTTC. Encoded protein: CASSFWGTSGQETQYF.